The next 24 T cell receptor beta chains were all read from a single sample in a study of cytomegalovirus exposure and HLA in healthy donors. Clones were sequenced by immunoSEQ multiplex PCR, and TCRdb holds only the in-frame ones, with some missing. The top ten clones hold 0.83% of a sample with 300,000 to 400,000 clones, more than 80% of them seen once. Sequencing input: PBMCs. These receptors originate from a woman between 18 and 30 years old in good health and CMV-seronegative.

J is TRBJ1-1 and V is TRBV4-2; D ambiguous. The CDR3 length is 15 residues. Germline V gives CDR1 LGHNA, CDR2 YNFKEQ. V lost 0 bases and J lost 4, with 12 bases in between. CDR3 sequence reads: CASSQDFNSGTEAFF. For the CDR3, the DNA is TGTGCCAGCAGCCAAGATTTCAACAGTGGCACTGAAGCTTTCTTT.

V usage is TRBV2 and J usage is TRBJ1-2; D perhaps matches TRBD1 (5 bases). This CDR3 contains 13 residues. Germline CDR1 and CDR2: SNHLY and FYNNEI. V dropped 3 bases and J dropped 6 bases, with 11 bases sitting between them. CDR3 sequence: CASSDNGADGYTF. Written as DNA, the CDR3 is TGTGCCAGCAGTGATAATGGGGCTGATGGCTACACCTTC.

The V and J genes are TRBV27 and TRBJ2-7; D unclear. Germline assignment: CDR1 MNHEY and CDR2 SMNVEV (reference sequence). The CDR3 totals 13 residues. The V end lost 5 bases, the J end lost 3 bases, and 11 bases lay between the germline ends. The DNA for the CDR3 is TGTGCCAGCAGTCACGAGGCAGACTACGAGCAGTACTTC. Its protein product is CASSHEADYEQYF.

The chain joins TRBV5-5 to TRBJ2-3; 7 nucleotides align to TRBD1. V shed 4 bases and J 1 base; nucleotides not matched to a gene: 3. Germline lookup yields CDR1 SGHKS and CDR2 YYEKEE (reference sequence). This CDR3 has 14 residues. CDR3 nucleotides: TGTGCCAGCAGCCCAGGGACAGGCACAGATACGCAGTATTTT. The encoded protein is CASSPGTGTDTQYF.

This chain connects TRBV6-4 to TRBJ1-2; 7 bases align to TRBD1. The V gene's germline CDR1 is MRHNA and CDR2 SNTAGT. The V segment lost 0 bases and the J segment 7 bases; nucleotides outside the gene matches: 5. The CDR3 has 14 amino acids. Written as DNA, the CDR3 is TGTGCCAGCAGTGACTCAGGCAGGGGGACTGGCTACACCTTC. This sequence encodes CASSDSGRGTGYTF.

This clone was observed at least ten times. This chain links TRBV28 with TRBJ2-5; TRBD1 matches 9 bases. The CDR3 spans 15 residues. Germline loops: CDR1 MDHEN, CDR2 SYDVKM. Trimming cost V 6 bases and J 4 bases; bases outside gene matches: 9. For the CDR3, the DNA is TGTGCCAGCAGCCAGGACAGGGGCTGGGGAGAGACCCAGTACTTC. Its translation: CASSQDRGWGETQYF.

The J gene is TRBJ2-7, the V gene TRBV6-5, with TRBD2 as a possible D gene (6 bases). The CDR3 is 15 amino acids. Per the germline V gene, CDR1 is MNHEY and CDR2 is SVGAGI. V gave up 7 bases and J gave up 4 bases, with 20 bases separating them. CDR3 residues: CASTTRNGGIYEQYF. In nucleotides, the CDR3 is TGTGCCAGCACCACCCGAAATGGGGGGATTTACGAGCAGTACTTC.

This clone has a single count. The V call is TRBV11-2, the J call TRBJ2-3, with TRBD1 as a possible D gene (5 bases). V was clipped by 5 bases and J by 0 bases, with 12 bases between them. The CDR3 extends over 15 amino acids. The germline V gene encodes CDR1 SGHAT and CDR2 FQNNGV. CDR3 sequence reads: CASSGTDRSTDTQYF. CDR3 DNA sequence: TGTGCCAGCAGCGGAACCGACAGAAGCACAGATACGCAGTATTTT.

This rearrangement joins TRBV5-1 to TRBJ2-2; a weak D match, TRBD1 (6 bases). V shed 8 bases and J shed 1 base, with 9 bases lying between them. The CDR3 runs 13 residues. Germline CDR1 reads SGHRS; CDR2 reads YFSETQ. The CDR3 loop is CASGGGNTGELFF. The CDR3 bases are TGCGCCAGTGGGGGCGGGAACACCGGGGAGCTGTTTTTT.

CDR3 protein: CASSEGRASVDTHNEQFF. The CDR3 DNA reads TGTGCCAGCAGTGAAGGGAGGGCCTCCGTGGACACCCACAATGAGCAGTTCTTC. The chain employs TRBV6-1 and TRBJ2-1, with D possibly matching TRBD2 (6 bases). V dropped 1 base and J dropped 5 bases, with 21 bases sitting between them. Per the germline V gene, CDR1 is MNHNS and CDR2 is SASEGT. The CDR3 is 18 residues long.

The V and J genes are TRBV28 and TRBJ2-7, with D perhaps matching TRBD1 (5 bases). Trimming stripped 6 bases from V and 3 bases from J, with 12 bases between. The length of the CDR3 is 13 residues. The germline CDR1 and CDR2 sequences are MDHEN and SYDVKM. The CDR3: CASRARGLYEQYF. In nucleotides, the CDR3 is TGTGCCAGCAGAGCAAGGGGTCTCTACGAGCAGTACTTC.

The chain couples TRBV4-1 to TRBJ2-2, with 11 positions matching TRBD2. Germline CDR1 MGHRA, CDR2 YSYEKL. The CDR3 extends over 15 amino acids. Losses at the gene ends were 4 bases for V and 9 bases for J; bases not matched to a gene: 7. Here the CDR3 reads CASSLPSGGPRELFF. The DNA of the CDR3 is TGCGCCAGCAGCCTACCTAGCGGGGGGCCCCGGGAGCTGTTTTTT.

This sequence joins TRBV27 and TRBJ1-2; a weak D match, TRBD1 (6 bases). Trimming left V 2 bases short and J 8 bases short, with 18 bases between. CDR3 size: 15 residues. Germline V gene sequence: CDR1 MNHEY, CDR2 SMNVEV (reference sequence). The CDR3 reads CASSLRQGLLGGYTF. The CDR3 DNA follows: TGTGCCAGCAGTTTAAGGCAGGGGCTGCTCGGGGGCTACACCTTC.

The genes are TRBV6-1 and TRBJ2-7; TRBD2 might be the D (5 bases). The CDR3 runs to 16 residues. In germline, CDR1 is MNHNS, CDR2 SASEGT. Deletions cut 4 bases from V and 3 bases from J, with 19 bases between. The CDR3 sequence is CASSGGRVGSGYEQYF. The CDR3 region has the DNA TGTGCCAGCAGTGGAGGCCGTGTAGGGAGTGGCTACGAGCAGTACTTC.

This clone was seen more than once but under ten times. The rearrangement joins TRBV1 to TRBJ2-3; the table's D call, TRBD2, was not checked against the DNA. TRBV1 constitutes a pseudogene. This CDR3 is 17 amino acids long. CDR3 nucleotide sequence: TGCACCAGCAGCCGGGACCATTCGGGACTAGCAAAAGATACGCAGTATTTT. Amino acids: CTSSRDHSGLAKDTQYF.

The rearrangement uses TRBV5-1 and TRBJ1-4; tentatively, D is TRBD1 (6 bases). The germline V gene encodes CDR1 SGHRS and CDR2 YFSETQ. The CDR3 is 15 residues long. Trimming left V 4 bases short and J 3 bases short, with 13 bases between. CDR3 coding DNA: TGCGCCAGCAGCCCCCTAGGGGGGGCTAATGAAAAACTGTTTTTT. This translates into CASSPLGGANEKLFF.

J is TRBJ2-2 and V is TRBV6-1; possible D gene TRBD2, 6 bases. Trimming took 8 bases from V and 5 from J, leaving 6 bases between them. Germline CDR1 MNHNS, CDR2 SASEGT. The CDR3 extends over 11 amino acids. This CDR3 reads CASGGTGELFF. CDR3 nucleotide sequence: TGTGCCAGCGGGGGGACCGGGGAGCTGTTTTTT.

The CDR3 DNA is TGCGCCAGCAGCCCGGGACAGGGTGGGGGGTTGAACACTGAAGCTTTCTTT. This translates into CASSPGQGGGLNTEAFF. The chain is built from TRBV5-1 and TRBJ1-1; TRBD1 aligns across 9 bases. Germline CDR1 SGHRS, CDR2 YFSETQ. J gave up 0 bases and V 4 bases, and 10 bases lay outside the gene matches. The CDR3 is made up of 17 amino acids.

V is TRBV28 and J is TRBJ2-7; 9 bases align to TRBD2. CDR3 length: 14 amino acids. From germline, CDR1 is MDHEN and CDR2 SYDVKM. The ends lost 3 bases at V and 4 bases at J; junction bases unmatched: 4. DNA of the CDR3: TGTGCCAGCAGTTTCGGGACTAGCAGTTACGAGCAGTACTTC. This translates into CASSFGTSSYEQYF.

The CDR3 nucleotides are TGTGCCAGCAGCTTAGCGCCTGGGGCGGGGGCCTCTGGAAACACCATATATTTT. Its protein is CASSLAPGAGASGNTIYF. The chain employs TRBV7-8 and TRBJ1-3; D perhaps matches TRBD1 (6 bases). Trimming cost V 0 bases and J 0 bases, with 15 bases left between them. The germline V gene encodes CDR1 SGHVS and CDR2 FQNEAQ. The CDR3 has 18 residues.

The chain employs TRBV6-6 and TRBJ2-1; D unclear. CDR1 is MNHNY, CDR2 SVGAGI, per germline (reference sequence). V was trimmed by 5 bases and J by 7 bases, leaving 6 bases between them. The CDR3 has 11 residues. The CDR3 spells CASSSENEQFF. Written as DNA, the CDR3 is TGTGCCAGCAGTAGTGAGAATGAGCAGTTCTTC.

The J gene is TRBJ2-5, the V gene TRBV28, with D perhaps TRBD2 (5 bases). The CDR3 sequence is 14 residues long. The V and J ends lost 6 bases and 5 bases respectively, with 16 bases between them. Germline CDR1 MDHEN, CDR2 SYDVKM. The CDR3 DNA is TGTGCCAGCAGCCTTAGCCCATCGGGGGAGACCCAGTACTTC. Protein: CASSLSPSGETQYF.

V gene TRBV5-1 combines with J gene TRBJ1-4; 7 bases align to TRBD1. V lost 4 bases to trimming and J lost 4 bases; unmatched junction nucleotides: 4. The V gene's germline CDR1 is SGHRS and CDR2 YFSETQ. The CDR3 runs to 14 residues. CDR3 DNA: TGCGCCAGCAGCCTGGGACAGATTAATGAAAAACTGTTTTTT. It yields the protein CASSLGQINEKLFF.

V and J are TRBV13 and TRBJ1-1; perhaps TRBD1 as D (5 bases). This CDR3 comprises 14 residues. Germline CDR1 PRHDT, CDR2 FYEKMQ (reference sequence). V gave up 4 bases and J gave up 4 bases, with 13 bases separating them. The CDR3 loop is CASSSTGLGTEAFF. In DNA, the CDR3 is TGTGCCAGCAGCTCGACGGGACTCGGCACTGAAGCTTTCTTT.